Listed below are T cell receptor beta chains from one sample, sequenced in a study of cytomegalovirus exposure and HLA in healthy donors. The table came from immunoSEQ multiplex PCR; TCRdb's copy has only in-frame clones and leaves some out. The sample has some 150,000 clones; approximately 83% are singletons. The sample consisted of PBMCs. The receptors come from a woman aged 40 to 50 in good health and CMV-seronegative. Both conserved end residues are part of each CDR3. D genes are given only for firm matches. Size is omitted from some rows. Given values are once, few, many or a class for expanded clones.

cdr3_nt cdr3_aa v_call d_call clone_size j_call
TGTGCCAGCAGTGAGTCTGACACTGAAGCTTTCTTT CASSESDTEAFF TRBV2 - few TRBJ1-1
TGTGCCAGCAGTTTAGTACAGGGGTGGGGAAACACCATATATTTT CASSLVQGWGNTIYF TRBV28 TRBD1 - TRBJ1-3
TGTGCCAGCAGCCAAGAAGGTGCCGGGATCACCTACGAGCAGTACTTC CASSQEGAGITYEQYF TRBV14 - few TRBJ2-7
TGTGCCAGCAGCTCACCAGTACAGGGGTACACAGATACGCAGTATTTT CASSSPVQGYTDTQYF TRBV5-4 TRBD1 - TRBJ2-3
TGCGCCAGCAGCTTAGGGGGGGCAAGCACAGATACGCAGTATTTT CASSLGGASTDTQYF TRBV5-1 - - TRBJ2-3
TGTGCCAGCAGCTTAGCCTTGAATTACAGGCGTGGAAACACTGAAGCTTTCTTT CASSLALNYRRGNTEAFF TRBV7-6 - - TRBJ1-1
TGTGCCAGCAGTGAAGCCCCGGGACAGGGCTACGAGCAGTACTTC CASSEAPGQGYEQYF TRBV6-1 TRBD1 - TRBJ2-7
TGTGCCAGCAGTGAATTTCGGCTAGCGGGAGGAGATACGCAGTATTTT CASSEFRLAGGDTQYF TRBV25-1 TRBD2 - TRBJ2-3
TGTGCCAGCCAAGGGGGAGACAATGAGCAGTTCTTC CASQGGDNEQFF TRBV27 - - TRBJ2-1
TGCGCCAGCAGCCAGCGATTCGGGACAGGGAATCAGCCCCAGCATTTT CASSQRFGTGNQPQHF TRBV5-1 TRBD1 - TRBJ1-5
TGTGCCTGGAGTGGGACAAGGGAGCGGGGGCACGCTAGCCGTGGATACAATGAGCAGTTCTTC CAWSGTRERGHASRGYNEQFF TRBV30 TRBD2 - TRBJ2-1
TGTGCCAGTAGTATAGTCCCCCAGGTAACCGACAATGAGCAGTTCTTC CASSIVPQVTDNEQFF TRBV19 - - TRBJ2-1
TGTGCCAGCAAAAAGGCGGGTAACGAGCAGTACTTC CASKKAGNEQYF TRBV6-5 - - TRBJ2-7
TGTGCCAGCAGCTTGGAGTCAGCTGCCAGGGGCTACACCTTC CASSLESAARGYTF TRBV5-8 - few TRBJ1-2